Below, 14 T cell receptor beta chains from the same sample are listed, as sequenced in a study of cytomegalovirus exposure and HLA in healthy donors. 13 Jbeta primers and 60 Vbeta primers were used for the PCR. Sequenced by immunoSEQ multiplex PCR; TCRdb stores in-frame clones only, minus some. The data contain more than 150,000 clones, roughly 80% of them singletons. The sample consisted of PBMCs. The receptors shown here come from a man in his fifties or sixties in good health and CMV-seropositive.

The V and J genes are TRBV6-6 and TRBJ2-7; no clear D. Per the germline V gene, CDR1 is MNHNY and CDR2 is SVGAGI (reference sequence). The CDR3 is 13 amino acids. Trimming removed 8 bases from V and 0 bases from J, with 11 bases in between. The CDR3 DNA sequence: TGTGCCAGCGGCGACGGCGGCTCCTACGAGCAGTACTTC. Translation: CASGDGGSYEQYF.

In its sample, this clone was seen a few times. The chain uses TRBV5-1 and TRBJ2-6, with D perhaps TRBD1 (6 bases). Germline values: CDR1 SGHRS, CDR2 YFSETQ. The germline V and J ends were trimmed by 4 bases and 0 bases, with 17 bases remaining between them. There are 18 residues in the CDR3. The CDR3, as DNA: TGCGCCAGCAGCCCCTCGACAGGTTGGAGCTCTGGGGCCAACGTCCTGACTTTC. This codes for CASSPSTGWSSGANVLTF.

The CDR3 reads CASSYSDRVLVYTF. CDR3 nucleotides: TGTGCCAGCAGTTACTCGGACAGGGTATTGGTCTACACCTTC. This chain connects TRBV6-5 to TRBJ1-2; 8 nucleotides align to TRBD1. J lost 10 bases, V lost 0 bases, and 7 bases had no gene match. The CDR3 is 14 amino acids. Germline V gene sequence: CDR1 MNHEY, CDR2 SVGAGI.

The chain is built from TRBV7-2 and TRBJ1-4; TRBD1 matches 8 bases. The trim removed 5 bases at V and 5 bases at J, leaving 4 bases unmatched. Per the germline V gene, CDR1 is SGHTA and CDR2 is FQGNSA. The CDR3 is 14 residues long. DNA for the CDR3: TGTGCCAGCAGCATGGGACAGGCGAATGAAAAACTGTTTTTT. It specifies CASSMGQANEKLFF.

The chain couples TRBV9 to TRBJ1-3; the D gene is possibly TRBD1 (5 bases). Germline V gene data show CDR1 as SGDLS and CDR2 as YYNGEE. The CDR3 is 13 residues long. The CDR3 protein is CVAQGSSGNTIYF. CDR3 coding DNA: TGTGTGGCGCAGGGTAGCTCTGGAAACACCATATATTTT. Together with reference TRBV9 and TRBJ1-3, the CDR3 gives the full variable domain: DSGVTQTPKHLITATGQRVTLRCSPRSGDLSVYWYQQSLDQGLQFLIQYYNGEERAKGNILERFSAQQFPDLHSELNLSSLELGDSALYFCVAQGSSGNTIYFGEGSWLTVV.

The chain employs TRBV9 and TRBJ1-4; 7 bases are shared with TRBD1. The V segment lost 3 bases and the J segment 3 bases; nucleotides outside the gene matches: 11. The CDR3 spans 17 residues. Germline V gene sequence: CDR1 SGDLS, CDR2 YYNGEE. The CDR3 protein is CASSGDSALPSNEKLFF. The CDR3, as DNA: TGTGCCAGCAGCGGGGACAGTGCCCTTCCGTCTAATGAAAAACTGTTTTTT.

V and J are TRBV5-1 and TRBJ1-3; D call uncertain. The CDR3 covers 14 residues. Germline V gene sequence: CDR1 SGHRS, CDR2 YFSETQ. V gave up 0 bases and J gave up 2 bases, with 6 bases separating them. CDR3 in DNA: TGCGCCAGCAGCTTGGGGGGAGCTGGAAACACCATATATTTT. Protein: CASSLGGAGNTIYF.

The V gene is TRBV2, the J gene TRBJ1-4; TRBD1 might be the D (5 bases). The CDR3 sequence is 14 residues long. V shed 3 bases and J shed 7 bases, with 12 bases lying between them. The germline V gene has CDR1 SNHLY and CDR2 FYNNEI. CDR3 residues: CASSDRAGREKLFF. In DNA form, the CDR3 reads TGTGCCAGCAGTGACAGGGCTGGTCGTGAAAAACTGTTTTTT.

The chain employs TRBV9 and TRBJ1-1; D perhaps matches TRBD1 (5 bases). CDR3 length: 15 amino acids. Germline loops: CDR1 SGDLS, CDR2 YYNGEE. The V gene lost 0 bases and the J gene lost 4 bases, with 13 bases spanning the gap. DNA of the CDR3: TGTGCCAGCAGCGTAGTACCGACAGCAGGCACTGAAGCTTTCTTT. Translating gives CASSVVPTAGTEAFF.

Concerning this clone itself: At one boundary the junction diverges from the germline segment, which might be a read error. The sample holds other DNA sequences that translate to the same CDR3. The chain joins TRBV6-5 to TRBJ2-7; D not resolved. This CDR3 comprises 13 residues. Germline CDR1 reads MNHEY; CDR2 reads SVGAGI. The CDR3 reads CASREHHVYEQYF. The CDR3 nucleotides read TGCGCCAGCAGAGAACATCACGTCTACGAGCAGTACTTC.

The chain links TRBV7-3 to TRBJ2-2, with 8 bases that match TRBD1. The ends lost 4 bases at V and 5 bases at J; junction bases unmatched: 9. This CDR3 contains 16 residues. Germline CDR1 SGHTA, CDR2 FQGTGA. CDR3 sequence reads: CASSYDGTGRTGELFF. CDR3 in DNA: TGTGCCAGCAGCTACGACGGGACAGGCAGAACCGGGGAGCTGTTTTTT. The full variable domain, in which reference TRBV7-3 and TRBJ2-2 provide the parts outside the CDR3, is GAGVSQTPSNKVTEKGKYVELRCDPISGHTALYWYRQSLGQGPEFLIYFQGTGAADDSGLPNDRFFAVRPEGSVSTLKIQRTERGDSAVYLCASSYDGTGRTGELFFGEGSRLTVL.

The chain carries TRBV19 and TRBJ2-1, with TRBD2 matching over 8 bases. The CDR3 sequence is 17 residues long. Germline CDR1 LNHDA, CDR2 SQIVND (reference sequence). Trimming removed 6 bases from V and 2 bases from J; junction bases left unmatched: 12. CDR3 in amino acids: CASSSGGTAGTYNEQFF. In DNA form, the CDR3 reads TGTGCCAGTAGCTCGGGAGGGACGGCGGGAACCTACAATGAGCAGTTCTTC.

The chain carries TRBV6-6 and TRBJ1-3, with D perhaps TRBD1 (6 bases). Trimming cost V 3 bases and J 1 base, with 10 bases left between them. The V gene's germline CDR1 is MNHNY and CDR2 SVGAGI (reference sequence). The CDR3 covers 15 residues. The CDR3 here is CASSYHDRSGNTIYF. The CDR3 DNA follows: TGTGCCAGCAGTTATCACGACAGGTCTGGAAACACCATATATTTT.

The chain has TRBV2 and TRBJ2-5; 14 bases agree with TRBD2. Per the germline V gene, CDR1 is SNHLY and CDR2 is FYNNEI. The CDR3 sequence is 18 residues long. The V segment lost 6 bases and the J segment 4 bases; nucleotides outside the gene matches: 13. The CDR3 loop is CASRAGTSGRGRGETQYF. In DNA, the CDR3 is TGTGCCAGCAGGGCCGGGACTAGCGGGAGAGGTAGGGGAGAGACCCAGTACTTC.